A single sample is the source of the 31 T cell receptor beta chains below, sequenced in a study of glioma-infiltrating T cells after dendritic cell vaccination. Generated by immunoSEQ multiplex PCR, the TCRdb table keeps only in-frame clones and is missing some. This repertoire shows about 50,000 clones, around nine tenths found once; its top ten account for 5% to 6.5%. Time point denoted: after dendritic cell vaccination, including at tumor progression/relapse. Material: blood, obtained after dendritic cell vaccination. The receptors here all came from a human donor with glioblastoma.

V is TRBV5-1 and J is TRBJ1-2; TRBD1 might be the D (6 bases). The CDR3 has 15 amino acids. V shed 1 base and J shed 8 bases, with 18 bases lying between them. Germline V gives CDR1 SGHRS, CDR2 YFSETQ. The CDR3 nucleotides read TGCGCCAGCAGCTTGAGTCAGGGGCCTACTGTCGGCTACACCTTC. It specifies CASSLSQGPTVGYTF.

V gene TRBV18 combines with J gene TRBJ1-1, with D possibly TRBD1 on 5 matching bases. This CDR3 has 13 amino acids. CDR1 is KGHSH and CDR2 is LQKENI in the germline V gene. Between the trimmed V and J ends, which lost 7 bases and 0 bases, there was a span of 9 bases. In DNA, the CDR3 is TGTGCCAGCTTTTGGGACTTGAACACTGAAGCTTTCTTT. This sequence encodes CASFWDLNTEAFF.

This chain joins TRBV5-5 and TRBJ1-3; D is perhaps TRBD1 (5 bases). The germline V and J ends were trimmed by 1 base and 0 bases, with 8 bases remaining between them. CDR3 length: 15 residues. Germline CDR1 SGHKS, CDR2 YYEKEE (reference sequence). CDR3 coding DNA: TGTGCCAGCAGCTTGACAGGCCCCTCTGGAAACACCATATATTTT. Translated, it gives CASSLTGPSGNTIYF.

Only a few counts were recorded for this clone. This chain uses TRBV5-4 with TRBJ2-1; TRBD2 aligns across 8 bases. After removal of 4 bases from V and 4 bases from J, the junction contained 7 bases not matched to a gene. This CDR3 region has 15 residues. CDR1 and CDR2 from the germline V gene are SGHNT and YYREEE (reference sequence). As DNA, the CDR3 is TGTGCCAGCAGCCTATGGACTAGCCCGTACAATGAGCAGTTCTTC. Translation: CASSLWTSPYNEQFF.

V and J are TRBV4-2 and TRBJ2-5; TRBD2 agrees at 8 bases. The CDR3 length is 17 residues. V trimming: 0 bases; J trimming: 3 bases; junction bases outside the gene matches: 9. Germline CDR1 and CDR2: LGHNA and YNFKEQ. Written as DNA, the CDR3 is TGTGCCAGCAGCCAAGAGGGAAGCGGGAGATGGGAAGAGACCCAGTACTTC. It encodes CASSQEGSGRWEETQYF.

This clone has just one count. The chain uses TRBV6-5 and TRBJ1-2; no reliable D call. CDR1 is MNHEY and CDR2 is SVGAGI in the germline V gene. The CDR3 loop spans 12 amino acids. Trimming pared 2 bases from V and 11 bases from J, leaving 12 bases between. The CDR3 region has the DNA TGTGCCAGCAGTTACCCACCCGGGAGGTACACCTTC. This gives the protein CASSYPPGRYTF.

The chain joins TRBV5-1 to TRBJ1-5, with TRBD1 matching over 12 bases. The CDR3 loop spans 15 amino acids. The J segment lost 6 bases and the V segment lost 3 bases, leaving 4 bases of the junction unmatched. Germline CDR1 SGHRS, CDR2 YFSETQ. The CDR3 coding sequence is TGCGCCAGCAGCTCCGGGACAGGGGGCTTTCAGCCCCAGCATTTT. This codes for CASSSGTGGFQPQHF.

The rearrangement links TRBV18 to TRBJ1-1; 11 positions agree with TRBD1. From germline, CDR1 is KGHSH and CDR2 LQKENI. The CDR3 is 13 residues long. With 7 bases clipped from V and 8 bases from J, the junction kept 6 bases outside the gene matches. The chain's CDR3 is CASLGQGASEAFF. The DNA of the CDR3 is TGTGCCAGCTTAGGACAGGGGGCGAGCGAAGCTTTCTTT.

The chain joins TRBV6-5 to TRBJ2-1, with 9 bases fitting TRBD2. The trim removed 6 bases at V and 7 bases at J, leaving 10 bases unmatched. Germline lookup yields CDR1 MNHEY and CDR2 SVGAGI. The CDR3 covers 15 residues. CDR3 nucleotides: TGTGCCAGCAGCCTACTACGCGGGAGGGGTAATGAGCAGTTCTTC. Its translation: CASSLLRGRGNEQFF.

This clone was observed once. The chain employs TRBV7-9 and TRBJ1-3; TRBD1 might be the D (6 bases). Trimming took off 8 bases at V and 4 bases at J, with 15 bases between the two ends. The CDR3 covers 14 residues. Looked up from germline, CDR1 is SEHNR and CDR2 is FQNEAQ (reference sequence). The CDR3, as DNA: TGTGCCAGCTCCCCGAGGGACACCGGAAACACCATATATTTT. This encodes CASSPRDTGNTIYF.

The CDR3, as DNA: TGTGCCAGCAGCTTAGTTAGCGGGAGGATGAACAATGAGCAGTTCTTC. Encoded protein: CASSLVSGRMNNEQFF. The chain is built from TRBV7-2 and TRBJ2-1; 10 bases fit TRBD2. The germline CDR1 and CDR2 sequences are SGHTA and FQGNSA. V gave up 1 base and J gave up 5 bases; unmatched junction bases: 5. The CDR3 covers 16 residues.

Written as DNA, the CDR3 is TGTGCCAGCAGCGGGGACAGGGTGGGGAATGAGCAGTTCTTC. This translates into CASSGDRVGNEQFF. V is TRBV7-9 and J is TRBJ2-1; 9 bases align to TRBD1. V trimming: 5 bases; J trimming: 7 bases; junction bases outside the gene matches: 6. Germline V CDR1 and CDR2: SEHNR, FQNEAQ (reference sequence). This CDR3 contains 14 residues. Looking up the rest from reference TRBV7-9 and TRBJ2-1 gives the full variable domain: DTGVSQNPRHKITKRGQNVTFRCDPISEHNRLYWYRQTLGQGPEFLTYFQNEAQLEKSRLLSDRFSAERPKGSFSTLEIQRTEQGDSAMYLCASSGDRVGNEQFFGPGTRLTVL.

The chain couples TRBV29-1 to TRBJ2-7, with 9 bases lining up with TRBD1. The CDR3 has 12 residues. Germline assignment: CDR1 SQVTM and CDR2 ANQGSEA. V was pared by 4 bases and J by 4 bases, with 2 bases of the junction left unmatched. CDR3 amino acids: CSVGDRAYEQYF. CDR3 DNA: TGCAGCGTTGGGGACAGGGCGTACGAGCAGTACTTC.

This chain uses TRBV28 with TRBJ1-3; D unresolved. Trimming took off 2 bases at V and 0 bases at J, with 8 bases between the two ends. CDR3 length: 15 residues. The germline V gene has CDR1 MDHEN and CDR2 SYDVKM. The CDR3: CASSLGQYSGNTIYF. Written as DNA, the CDR3 is TGTGCCAGCAGTTTAGGGCAGTACTCTGGAAACACCATATATTTT.

Notes on this clone: A junction boundary mismatches the germline segment, possibly from a read error. V and J are TRBV19 and TRBJ2-1, with D perhaps TRBD2 (6 bases). In germline, CDR1 is LNHDA, CDR2 SQIVND (reference sequence). The CDR3 runs to 14 residues. The CDR3 DNA sequence: TGTGCCAGTAGCCGGGACTCATCCTACAAAGAGCAGTTCTTC. Encoded protein: CASSRDSSYKEQFF.

The J gene is TRBJ2-1, the V gene TRBV4-2, with TRBD2 matching over 7 bases. Germline V lookup: CDR1 LGHNA, CDR2 YNFKEQ. V trimming: 0 bases; J trimming: 2 bases; junction bases outside the gene matches: 4. The CDR3 sequence is 16 residues long. The CDR3 nucleotides read TGTGCCAGCAGCCAAGAAACTAGCGCCACCTACAATGAGCAGTTCTTC. Its translation: CASSQETSATYNEQFF.

This clone was seen only a few times. CDR3 coding DNA: TGTGCCAGCAGTGGACAGGGGGGAAATCAGCCCCAGCATTTT. As protein: CASSGQGGNQPQHF. The chain links TRBV2 to TRBJ1-5; 9 nucleotides line up with TRBD1. The CDR3 sequence is 14 residues long. J lost 4 bases, V lost 4 bases, and 2 bases had no gene match. Per germline, CDR1 SNHLY and CDR2 FYNNEI.

This clone was observed a single time. The chain uses TRBV5-1 and TRBJ1-3, with D possibly TRBD1 on 5 matching bases. The CDR3 sequence is 17 residues long. Per the germline V gene, CDR1 is SGHRS and CDR2 is YFSETQ. V was clipped by 1 base and J by 0 bases, with 14 bases between them. The CDR3 DNA sequence: TGCGCCAGCAGCTTGAACCAGGGCAGAAGCTCTGGAAACACCATATATTTT. Residues: CASSLNQGRSSGNTIYF.

J is TRBJ1-1 and V is TRBV7-2; D gene uncertain. CDR3 length equals 13 residues. The ends were cut back, 2 bases at V and 7 bases at J, with 11 bases in the middle. The germline V gene has CDR1 SGHTA and CDR2 FQGNSA. The CDR3 DNA reads as TGTGCCAGCAGCTTATTCTCCCCGGGTGAAGCTTTCTTT. This gives the protein CASSLFSPGEAFF. Complete variable domain (other parts from reference TRBV7-2 and TRBJ1-1): GAGVSQSPSNKVTEKGKDVELRCDPISGHTALYWYRQSLGQGLEFLIYFQGNSAPDKSGLPSDRFSAERTGGSVSTLTIQRTQQEDSAVYLCASSLFSPGEAFFGQGTRLTVV.

This clone was seen only once. The rearrangement uses TRBV2 and TRBJ2-2; 8 nucleotides line up with TRBD1. The CDR3 covers 16 residues. The V segment lost 7 bases and the J segment 1 base; nucleotides outside the gene matches: 8. Germline CDR1 SNHLY, CDR2 FYNNEI. CDR3: CASKQGAFGNTGELFF. The CDR3 bases are TGTGCCAGCAAGCAGGGGGCGTTCGGGAACACCGGGGAGCTGTTTTTT.

The chain is built from TRBV7-9 and TRBJ2-5, with 7 bases matching TRBD1. V lost 5 bases to trimming and J lost 5 bases; unmatched junction nucleotides: 14. This CDR3 contains 16 residues. Germline loops: CDR1 SEHNR, CDR2 FQNEAQ (reference sequence). The chain's CDR3 is CASSTLTGNIGETQYF. CDR3 DNA: TGTGCCAGCAGCACCCTGACAGGGAACATAGGGGAGACCCAGTACTTC.

CDR3 amino acids: CATSRGHGTTGFMNTEAFF. As DNA, the CDR3 is TGTGCCACCAGCAGAGGACATGGCACGACAGGGTTTATGAACACTGAAGCTTTCTTT. The V and J genes are TRBV15 and TRBJ1-1, with 7 bases aligning to TRBD1. The CDR3 is 19 amino acids. With V trimmed by 1 base and J by 0 bases, 14 bases remained unmatched. CDR1 LNHNV and CDR2 YYDKDF come from the germline V gene (reference sequence). The full variable domain, completed using reference TRBV15 and TRBJ1-1, is DAMVIQNPRYQVTQFGKPVTLSCSQTLNHNVMYWYQQKSSQAPKLLFHYYDKDFNNEADTPDNFQSRRPNTSFCFLDIRSPGLGDTAMYLCATSRGHGTTGFMNTEAFFGQGTRLTVV.

This chain joins TRBV19 and TRBJ2-7, with 11 bases that match TRBD2. Germline V gene data show CDR1 as LNHDA and CDR2 as SQIVND (reference sequence). The CDR3 covers 16 residues. Trimming cost V 5 bases and J 4 bases; bases outside gene matches: 10. The CDR3 coding sequence is TGTGCCAGTAGTGACATAGCGGGAGGGCCTTATTACGAGCAGTACTTC. Its translation is CASSDIAGGPYYEQYF.

The CDR3 reads CASSLGLADNGNEQFF. CDR3 DNA: TGCGCCAGCAGCTTGGGACTAGCGGATAATGGGAATGAGCAGTTCTTC. The V and J genes are TRBV5-1 and TRBJ2-1; 9 bases are a match to TRBD2. The CDR3 extends over 16 amino acids. The germline gives CDR1 SGHRS, CDR2 YFSETQ. J lost 7 bases, V lost 0 bases, and 8 bases had no gene match.

The rearrangement links TRBV7-9 to TRBJ2-7; D gene unclear. Germline values: CDR1 SEHNR, CDR2 FQNEAQ (reference sequence). V was trimmed by 5 bases and J by 3 bases, leaving 11 bases between them. This CDR3 comprises 13 residues. CDR3 nucleotide sequence: TGTGCCAGCAGCCGTGTACAGATCTACGAGCAGTACTTC. It translates to CASSRVQIYEQYF.

This clone turned up a few times. The chain uses TRBV29-1 and TRBJ2-7; D is perhaps TRBD2 (5 bases). Germline CDR1 reads SQVTM; CDR2 reads ANQGSEA. The germline V and J ends were trimmed by 3 bases and 2 bases, with 5 bases remaining between them. CDR3 length equals 11 residues. The DNA for the CDR3 is TGCAGCGTTGAGACTACCTACGAGCAGTACTTC. Protein sequence: CSVETTYEQYF.

J is TRBJ1-4 and V is TRBV5-1, with D tentatively TRBD1 (5 bases). The CDR3 sequence is 15 residues long. The ends were cut back, 2 bases at V and 6 bases at J, with 14 bases in the middle. In germline, CDR1 is SGHRS, CDR2 YFSETQ. The CDR3 DNA follows: TGCGCCAGCAGCTTTGGAGGGGCGAACGATGAAAAACTGTTTTTT. It yields the protein CASSFGGANDEKLFF.

J is TRBJ2-1 and V is TRBV7-8; 12 bases align to TRBD2. The CDR3 runs 15 residues. The V gene's germline CDR1 is SGHVS and CDR2 FQNEAQ. The V gene end was trimmed by 5 bases and the J gene end by 7 bases; junction bases not matched to a gene: 6. The CDR3 is CASSPWTSGKNEQFF. The CDR3 region has the DNA TGTGCCAGCAGCCCCTGGACTAGCGGGAAAAATGAGCAGTTCTTC.

The chain combines TRBV5-4 with TRBJ1-2, with 8 nucleotides matching TRBD1. The V gene's germline CDR1 is SGHNT and CDR2 YYREEE (reference sequence). The CDR3 spans 14 residues. After removal of 0 bases from V and 4 bases from J, the junction contained 2 bases not matched to a gene. Here the CDR3 reads CASSLAGQVYGYTF. The CDR3 coding sequence is TGTGCCAGCAGCTTGGCGGGACAGGTCTATGGCTACACCTTC.

This chain links TRBV9 with TRBJ1-5; tentative D call: TRBD1 (5 bases). The CDR3 totals 15 residues. CDR1 SGDLS and CDR2 YYNGEE come from the germline V gene. The germline V and J ends were trimmed by 2 bases and 4 bases, with 13 bases remaining between them. The CDR3 DNA sequence: TGTGCCAGCAGCGTGGGAGGGGACCAAAATCAGCCCCAGCATTTT. Its protein is CASSVGGDQNQPQHF.

The chain links TRBV5-6 to TRBJ2-1; 7 nucleotides match TRBD1. Looked up from germline, CDR1 is SGHDT and CDR2 is YYEEEE. The CDR3 extends over 15 amino acids. Trimming cost V 4 bases and J 8 bases; bases outside gene matches: 12. The CDR3 DNA reads as TGTGCCAGCAGCCAGACAGGGCGCCTGCGCCATGAGCAGTTCTTC. This sequence encodes CASSQTGRLRHEQFF.